The entry below describes one T cell receptor beta chain. This clonotype has more than one count but fewer than ten. Its binding antigen is unknown. Per-base quality was not reported, and no clone a single base away is much larger than it. Expansion of CD8+CD57+ cells had been shown by flow cytometry in the patients chosen for sequencing. Severe acquired aplastic anemia was diagnosed in all patients according to International Study of Aplastic Anemia and Agranulocytosis and Camitta criteria. At the time blood was sampled, none of the patients had received any therapy. In this study, sorted CD4+ and CD8+ T cells from the blood of healthy subjects and of severe aplastic anemia patients had their TCR repertoires deep-sequenced. In the USA, patient enrollment took place under clinicaltrials.gov protocols 00001620, 01623167, 00001397, 00071045, 00081523 and 00961064. Ficoll-Paque density gradient centrifugation was used to isolate peripheral blood mononuclear cells. Before DNA extraction, CD4+ and CD8+ T cells were sorted with FACS or magnetic beads.

Sequences ENHRY (CDR1) and SYGVKD (CDR2) are obtained from the germline V gene. From cysteine to phenylalanine, the CDR3 is 13 amino acids long. The entry retains the CDR3 DNA only, 39 bases that are in frame from base 1. V is cut by 8 bases and J by 6 bases, and the space between the germline ends is 13 bases. These data belong to a study of CD8+CD57+ T cells in acquired aplastic anemia (dated 2018 in TCRdb). Study-wide context: DNA extracted from sorted CD4+ and CD8+ cells had a mean of roughly 3.3 ug, with a range of roughly 0.19 to 27.4 ug. A CD8+CD57+ expansion meant a frequency higher than the mean frequency seen in healthy subjects. Broad study findings and their caveats: Roughly 30 CD8+ CDR3 sequences were found to be shared between patients and controls, but these sequences appeared to be highly expressed in patients and within the immunodominant clones of the patients. CD8+ Simpson's diversity did not differ significantly between patients and healthy controls (P=0.060).

TCR beta VDJ combination and CDR3 sequence profiling used genomic DNA as the template. An Illumina HiSeq 2000 was the platform used for TCR repertoire sequencing. From the authors' description of their analysis: TRBV/TRBJ rearrangement plots, CDR3 size and DJ length profiles, and Simpson's diversity index were used to evaluate the repertoires. The immunodominant clone was defined as the most abundant DNA sequence in deep sequencing data. CDR3 amino acid sequences were screened for sharing across subjects and compared with published repertoires and the VDJdb database. The public reads were quality trimmed at Q25 with fastp and then assembled into clones with MiXCR by TCRdb, keeping productive beta chains. Rows are unified per CDR3 protein, each entry keeping the most common DNA and genes. Here the V and J calls rest on TCRdb's processing, not on the authors' analysis. In all, the sample holds about 98,000 distinct CDR3 sequences, and around 68% of those were seen once. About 62% of the sample belongs to the ten largest clones.

The specimen was sorted CD4+, CD8+, or CD8+CD57+ T cells (not recorded which) from PBMCs. The clonotype was recovered from a human donor with aplastic anemia. The chain is encoded by TRBV10-3 joined to TRBJ2-2; D gene: possibly TRBD2, on 5 matching bases. The CDR3 region reads CAIGTGDPGELFF. Read as DNA, the sequence is TGTGCCATCGGTACCGGGGATCCCGGGGAGCTGTTTTTT.